This T cell receptor (beta chain) was identified in a study of shared clonotypes between healthy human individuals. An even split of each subset's genomic DNA across several immunoSEQ plates was performed. Clones were read by immunoSEQ multiplex PCR, and TCRdb kept only the in-frame ones, dropping some. Found here are some 2.4 million clones, over 85% of them singletons; the top ten hold roughly 0.39%. The CDR3 has 14 amino acids. The germline V gene encodes CDR1 MNHEY and CDR2 SVGAGI. With 6 bases clipped from V and 8 bases from J, the junction kept 11 bases outside the gene matches. The receptor was derived from a man between 18 and 35 years old in good health. Some clones in this sample may be carry-over from other donors' samples. The chain recombines TRBV6-5 with TRBJ1-2; 8 nucleotides align to TRBD1. Sample: naive CD4+ T cells from PBMCs. The subset was: CD45RA+ positively selected. CDR3 sequence reads: CASRQTGGLFGYTF. CDR3 nucleotide sequence: TGTGCCAGCAGACAAACAGGGGGTCTATTCGGCTACACCTTC.